This TCR beta chain was captured by sequencing in a study of a mutant IDH1 vaccine in newly diagnosed glioma. As for the study in general: The therapy given earlier, which was standard therapy, consisted of radiotherapy, temozolomide, or both, and most of the patients received both. Visit V12 was scheduled at week 35 and visit V13 at week 47.

The table came from immunoSEQ multiplex PCR; TCRdb's copy has only in-frame clones and leaves some out. The data contain 68,000 or so clones, 80% to 85% of them singletons. The table lists this clone with a few counts. The antigen remains undetermined. Documented time point: week 35, safety follow-up. Doses comprised 300 ug of mutant IDH1 20-mer peptide each, plus topical imiquimod. This CDR3 region has 14 residues. Germline values: CDR1 MNHEY, CDR2 SMNVEV (reference sequence). V lost 8 bases, J lost 3 bases, and 16 bases lay in between. Study observations and caveats: Among all patients, vaccine-induced immune responses occurred in roughly 93%.

This sequence joins TRBV27 and TRBJ1-2; a possible D gene is TRBD1 (5 bases). The origin of this receptor is a man between 18 and 35 years old with glioma. This material consisted of PBMCs, taken from a glioma patient whose treatment included an IDH1 peptide vaccine. The CDR3 coding sequence is TGTGCCAGCCGGGGCCCGGGGAGCGACTATGGCTACACCTTC. It translates to CASRGPGSDYGYTF.